This T cell receptor (beta chain) was identified during a study of blood T cell repertoires in COVID-19. Background on the study: Italy, Spain and the United States were the sources of the convalescent and acute COVID-19 samples. T cells, B-cell-depleted T cells, or PBMCs supplied cDNA or gDNA.

V was shortened by 4 bases and J by 0 bases, with 12 bases between the two germline ends. The CDR3 is 15 residues long. Germline CDR1 SGHAT, CDR2 FQNNGV. Clones were read by immunoSEQ multiplex PCR, and TCRdb kept only the in-frame ones, dropping some. The sample consists of some 100,000 clones, 80% to 90% of them appearing once. Sequencing was done on a sample of peripheral blood. This clonotype was obtained from a woman in her seventies with acute or convalescent COVID-19. The chain employs TRBV11-2 and TRBJ2-5; D perhaps matches TRBD1 (5 bases). CDR3 DNA sequence: TGTGCCAGCAGCTGGGCAGGGCGGTACCAAGAGACCCAGTACTTC. Protein: CASSWAGRYQETQYF.